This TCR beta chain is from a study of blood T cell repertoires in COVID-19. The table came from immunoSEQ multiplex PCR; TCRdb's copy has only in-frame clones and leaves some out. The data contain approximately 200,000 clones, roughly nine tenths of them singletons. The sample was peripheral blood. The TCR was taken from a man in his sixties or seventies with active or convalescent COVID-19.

In DNA, the CDR3 is TGTGCCAGCAGCTTGAGGGGGGAAGCTTTCTTT. Encoded protein: CASSLRGEAFF. This rearrangement joins TRBV5-6 to TRBJ1-1; TRBD1 is a possible D gene (6 bases). The V end was cut by 1 base, the J end by 8 bases, with 6 bases between. Germline V lookup: CDR1 SGHDT, CDR2 YYEEEE. The CDR3 is made up of 11 amino acids.